The rows below give T cell receptor beta chains drawn from one sample of a study of T cell responses to AZD1222 COVID-19 vaccine. Assay used: immunoSEQ multiplex PCR; TCRdb lists only in-frame clones, some missing. The data hold about 120,000 clones, with about nine tenths observed a single time. Source: peripheral blood, taken 28 days after the second dose of the MenACWY control vaccine. The source is an adult who received the MenACWY meningococcal vaccine as a control. The CDR3 runs from the conserved cysteine through the conserved F or W. The D gene is left open where the match is weak. Clone size is stated in some rows and not others, as once, few, many or a class when expanded.

D gene | J gene | V gene | clone size | CDR3 protein | CDR3 DNA
TRBD2 | TRBJ2-5 | TRBV25-1 | once | CASSGLAVKETQYF | TGTGCCAGCAGTGGACTAGCGGTCAAAGAGACCCAGTACTTC
NA | TRBJ1-2 | TRBV19 | NA | CASSVLGPGYGYTF | TGTGCCAGTAGCGTGCTGGGTCCGGGGTATGGCTACACCTTC
TRBD2 | TRBJ2-5 | TRBV2 | NA | CASSSGLAGEETQYF | TGTGCCAGCAGTTCCGGACTAGCGGGGGAAGAGACCCAGTACTTC
TRBD2 | TRBJ2-1 | TRBV5-1 | NA | CASSLVAGGSSYNEQFF | TGCGCCAGCAGCTTGGTAGCGGGAGGGAGCTCCTACAATGAGCAGTTCTTC
NA | TRBJ1-1 | TRBV10-2 | NA | CASSDGSSMNTEAFF | TGCGCCAGCAGTGACGGATCAAGCATGAACACTGAAGCTTTCTTT
NA | TRBJ1-1 | TRBV5-4 | few | CASSLEPMSEAFF | TGTGCCAGCAGCTTGGAGCCTATGTCTGAAGCTTTCTTT
NA | TRBJ1-2 | TRBV7-9 | NA | CASSLYTAAYGYTF | TGTGCCAGCAGCTTATATACGGCAGCCTATGGCTACACCTTC
TRBD1 | TRBJ1-6 | TRBV18 | NA | CASSRQGHNLNSPLHF | TGTGCCAGCTCACGACAGGGACATAACTTGAATTCACCCCTCCACTTT
NA | TRBJ2-5 | TRBV7-6 | NA | CASSTDRSGGAETQYF | TGTGCCAGCAGCACCGATAGATCCGGCGGGGCGGAGACCCAGTACTTC
TRBD2 | TRBJ2-1 | TRBV27 | NA | CASFRGLAGGEQFF | TGTGCCAGCTTTCGCGGACTAGCGGGAGGGGAGCAGTTCTTC
NA | TRBJ1-5 | TRBV7-6 | NA | CASSLGGYSNQPQHF | TGTGCCAGCAGCTTAGGAGGATATAGCAATCAGCCCCAGCATTTT
TRBD1 | TRBJ1-6 | TRBV18 | once | CASSPRTGRNSPLHF | TGTGCCAGCTCCCCCCGGACAGGACGTAATTCACCCCTCCACTTT
TRBD1 | TRBJ2-5 | TRBV10-2 | NA | CASSSPGTGQETQYF | TGCGCCAGCAGTTCCCCTGGGACAGGTCAAGAGACCCAGTACTTC
NA | TRBJ1-2 | TRBV11-2 | NA | CASSRQDHGYTF | TGTGCCAGCAGCCGACAGGATCATGGCTACACCTTC
TRBD2 | TRBJ2-5 | TRBV3-1/TRBV3-2 | NA | CASSQAGTSKETQYF | TGTGCCAGCAGCCAAGCCGGGACTAGCAAAGAGACCCAGTACTTC
TRBD1 | TRBJ2-5 | TRBV7-9 | NA | CASSSTTGASRETQYF | TGTGCCAGCAGCTCCACGACAGGGGCCTCTCGTGAGACCCAGTACTTC
NA | TRBJ2-3 | TRBV5-6 | NA | CASSLGQARTDTQYF | TGTGCCAGCAGCTTGGGTCAGGCCCGCACAGATACGCAGTATTTT
TRBD1 | TRBJ1-4 | TRBV19 | NA | CATQDRGRSEKLFF | TGTGCCACCCAAGACAGGGGGCGAAGTGAAAAACTGTTTTTT
NA | TRBJ2-3 | TRBV11-3 | NA | CASSINLVDTQYF | TGTGCCAGCAGCATAAACTTAGTGGATACGCAGTATTTT
TRBD2 | TRBJ2-3 | TRBV11-2 | NA | CASSLYGGGAADTQYF | TGTGCCAGCAGCTTATACGGCGGGGGGGCTGCAGATACGCAGTATTTT
TRBD1 | TRBJ2-7 | TRBV5-5 | NA | CASSLRGGQGAYEQYF | TGTGCCAGCAGCTTGCGGGGCGGACAGGGCGCCTACGAGCAGTACTTC
TRBD1 | TRBJ1-4 | TRBV4-1 | NA | CASSQGQGLNEKLFF | TGCGCCAGCAGCCAGGGACAGGGACTGAATGAAAAACTGTTTTTT
TRBD1 | TRBJ1-1 | TRBV10-3 | once | CAIRGQLTMNTEAFF | TGTGCCATCCGGGGACAGCTAACGATGAACACTGAAGCTTTCTTT
NA | TRBJ1-6 | TRBV7-9 | NA | CASSSGQYSYNSPLHF | TGTGCCAGCAGCTCCGGACAGTACTCCTATAATTCACCCCTCCACTTT
TRBD1 | TRBJ1-2 | TRBV28 | NA | CASSLGQGPNYGYTF | TGTGCCAGCAGTTTAGGACAGGGACCTAACTATGGCTACACCTTC
TRBD1 | TRBJ2-2 | TRBV19 | NA | CASWDRGINTGELFF | TGTGCCAGCTGGGACAGGGGCATTAACACCGGGGAGCTGTTTTTT
NA | TRBJ2-3 | TRBV9 | NA | CASSPLFTSGPTDTQYF | TGTGCCAGCAGCCCTCTCTTCACGAGCGGTCCCACAGATACGCAGTATTTT
NA | TRBJ1-4 | TRBV18 | NA | CASSQFGGLEEKLFF | TGTGCCAGCTCACAGTTCGGGGGGCTGGAGGAAAAACTGTTTTTT
NA | TRBJ1-6 | TRBV27 | NA | CASRSPQGVTYNSPLHF | TGTGCCAGCAGAAGTCCACAGGGAGTTACCTATAATTCACCCCTCCACTTT
NA | TRBJ2-3 | TRBV25-1 | NA | CASSLVTDTQYF | TGTGCCAGCAGTCTAGTCACAGATACGCAGTATTTT
TRBD1 | TRBJ2-7 | TRBV14 | NA | CASSLAGTVGGYEQYF | TGTGCCAGCAGCCTCGCCGGGACAGTGGGTGGCTACGAGCAGTACTTC
NA | TRBJ1-2 | TRBV6-1 | NA | CASSEALGYGYTF | TGTGCCAGCAGTGAAGCATTGGGGTATGGCTACACCTTC
NA | TRBJ1-5 | TRBV21-1 | NA | CASSAQGSSNQPQHF | TGTGCCAGCAGCGCACAGGGGTCTAGCAATCAGCCCCAGCATTTT
NA | TRBJ2-5 | TRBV5-1 | NA | CASSLGGTKQETQYF | TGCGCCAGCAGCTTGGGGGGAACAAAACAGGAGACCCAGTACTTC
NA | TRBJ1-6 | TRBV7-8 | few | CASRGESSPLHF | TGTGCCAGCAGGGGGGAAAGCTCACCCCTCCACTTT
TRBD1 | TRBJ2-1 | TRBV2 | few | CASRRGQVAQYNEQFF | TGTGCCAGCAGACGGGGACAGGTGGCCCAATACAATGAGCAGTTCTTC
TRBD1 | TRBJ2-2 | TRBV4-2 | NA | CASSQELQGSILPGELFF | TGTGCCAGCAGCCAAGAATTACAGGGGAGTATCCTACCCGGGGAGCTGTTTTTT
NA | TRBJ1-2 | TRBV11-2 | NA | CASSLAPGGYGYTF | TGTGCCAGCAGCTTAGCACCCGGAGGCTATGGCTACACCTTC
TRBD2 | TRBJ2-3 | TRBV30 | NA | CAWALGGRTDTQYF | TGTGCCTGGGCCCTTGGCGGGAGGACAGATACGCAGTATTTT
NA | TRBJ2-5 | TRBV5-8 | NA | CASSLEGRVGETQYF | TGTGCCAGCAGCTTGGAGGGTAGGGTGGGAGAGACCCAGTACTTC
TRBD1 | TRBJ1-2 | TRBV7-2 | NA | CASSNQQGVGGYTF | TGTGCCAGCAGCAACCAACAGGGGGTAGGTGGCTACACCTTC
NA | TRBJ1-1 | TRBV7-6 | once | CASSPGMNTEAFF | TGTGCCAGCAGCCCTGGGATGAACACTGAAGCTTTCTTT
NA | TRBJ2-2 | TRBV7-8 | NA | CASSLLGRNTGELFF | TGTGCCAGCAGCCTACTGGGACGGAACACCGGGGAGCTGTTTTTT
NA | TRBJ1-3 | TRBV18 | NA | CASSPLGLNAAGNTIYF | TGTGCCAGCTCACCACTGGGGCTCAACGCAGCGGGAAACACCATATATTTT
NA | TRBJ2-5 | TRBV7-3 | few | CASSPDAGAAQYF | TGTGCCAGCAGCCCCGACGCAGGGGCGGCCCAGTACTTC
NA | TRBJ2-6 | TRBV19 | NA | CASTNWEANVLTF | TGTGCCAGTACCAACTGGGAGGCCAACGTCCTGACTTTC
TRBD2 | TRBJ2-7 | TRBV18 | few | CASSPQASGPSYEQYF | TGTGCCAGCTCACCCCAGGCTAGCGGTCCATCCTACGAGCAGTACTTC
NA | TRBJ1-1 | TRBV6-6 | once | CASSRVNTEAFF | TGTGCCAGCAGCCGGGTAAACACTGAAGCTTTCTTT
TRBD1 | TRBJ2-1 | TRBV10-1 | NA | CASSAGQGFGNEQFF | TGCGCCAGCAGTGCGGGACAGGGGTTTGGAAATGAGCAGTTCTTC
NA | TRBJ1-1 | TRBV3-1/TRBV3-2 | NA | CASSQARPGQRVRRNTEAFF | TGTGCCAGCAGCCAAGCCCGACCAGGACAGCGCGTGAGACGGAACACTGAAGCTTTCTTT
TRBD1 | TRBJ1-6 | TRBV7-6 | few | CASSTGTGYSPLHF | TGTGCCAGCAGTACCGGGACAGGGTATTCACCCCTCCACTTT
NA | TRBJ2-5 | TRBV27 | NA | CASSTTPGSQETQYF | TGTGCCAGCAGCACCACCCCGGGCAGCCAAGAGACCCAGTACTTC
NA | TRBJ1-2 | TRBV7-8 | many | CASSLGRRRAGDTNYGYTF | TGTGCCAGCAGCTTAGGGAGACGACGGGCAGGGGATACTAACTATGGCTACACCTTC
TRBD1 | TRBJ2-7 | TRBV15 | NA | CATSRDDRGPYEQYF | TGTGCCACCAGCAGAGACGACAGGGGACCCTACGAGCAGTACTTC
TRBD2 | TRBJ2-7 | TRBV5-6 | NA | CASSLGLAGPYEQYF | TGTGCCAGCAGCTTGGGCCTAGCGGGACCCTACGAGCAGTACTTC